A selection of T cell receptor beta chains follows, all from one sample in a study of cytomegalovirus exposure and HLA in healthy donors. The method was immunoSEQ multiplex PCR; TCRdb's version includes in-frame clones alone and lacks a portion of them. The profile shows approximately 160,000 clones, roughly 91% of them singletons. The sample consisted of PBMCs. Receptor source: a man younger than 35 in good health and CMV-seropositive. The CDR3 runs from the conserved cysteine through the conserved F or W. A D gene is named only where the DNA matches it firmly. Rows give clone size only sometimes, using once, few, many, or a class for an expanded clone.

TRBD2	TRBV5-1	TRBJ2-1	few	CASSGGLAGVNEQFF	TGCGCCAGCAGCGGCGGACTAGCGGGAGTAAATGAGCAGTTCTTC
NA	TRBV6-6	TRBJ1-3	once	CASSPRGAQGNTIYF	TGTGCCAGCAGTCCGCGGGGGGCGCAGGGAAACACCATATATTTT
TRBD2	TRBV18	TRBJ2-1	few	CASSQLSSGGNEQFF	TGTGCCAGCTCACAACTTAGCTCGGGAGGCAATGAGCAGTTCTTC
NA	TRBV7-9	TRBJ2-7	NA	CASSPPVSYEQYF	TGTGCCAGCAGCCCCCCGGTCTCCTACGAGCAGTACTTC
TRBD1	TRBV30	TRBJ2-3	NA	CAWSKGQLDTQYF	TGTGCCTGGAGTAAGGGACAGTTAGATACGCAGTATTTT
NA	TRBV9	TRBJ2-7	once	CASSVGGRGYEQYF	TGTGCCAGCAGCGTAGGGGGCAGGGGTTACGAGCAGTACTTC
NA	TRBV28	TRBJ1-2	NA	CASSLDSGIGYTF	TGTGCCAGCAGTTTAGATTCAGGGATCGGCTACACCTTC
TRBD1	TRBV5-6	TRBJ2-2	NA	CASSLFFKDRGNGELFF	TGTGCCAGCAGCTTATTCTTTAAGGACAGGGGGAACGGGGAGCTGTTTTTT
TRBD2	TRBV2	TRBJ2-2	NA	CASSGTSGKTTGELFF	TGTGCCAGCAGCGGGACTAGCGGGAAGACCACCGGGGAGCTGTTTTTT
NA	TRBV5-1	TRBJ2-3	NA	CASSSLQGGTDTQYF	TGCGCCAGCAGCTCCCTTCAGGGTGGCACAGATACGCAGTATTTT
TRBD1	TRBV25-1	TRBJ1-5	NA	CASSGPGTVNQPQHF	TGTGCCAGCAGTGGCCCCGGGACAGTTAATCAGCCCCAGCATTTT
TRBD2	TRBV12-5	TRBJ2-6	NA	CASGLRLAGGPYGANVLTF	TGTGCTAGTGGTTTGAGACTAGCGGGAGGTCCGTATGGGGCCAACGTCCTGACTTTC
NA	TRBV5-1	TRBJ1-1	NA	CASSPGDRYIEAFF	TGCGCCAGCAGCCCAGGGGACCGATACATTGAAGCTTTCTTT
NA	TRBV6-6	TRBJ2-3	once	CASSLAHRVTDTQYF	TGTGCCAGCAGTCTCGCTCACAGGGTCACAGATACGCAGTATTTT
NA	TRBV19	TRBJ2-7	NA	CASSIKETTYEQYF	TGTGCCAGTAGTATCAAGGAGACGACCTACGAGCAGTACTTC
TRBD2	TRBV7-9	TRBJ2-7	NA	CASSLAGGDHEQYF	TGTGCCAGCAGCTTAGCGGGAGGGGACCACGAGCAGTACTTC
TRBD2	TRBV5-1	TRBJ2-7	NA	CASSRRAMTSGRADEQYF	TGCGCCAGCAGCCGCAGGGCGATGACTAGCGGGAGGGCCGACGAGCAGTACTTC
NA	TRBV6-6	TRBJ2-2	NA	CASSLPGELFF	TGTGCCAGCAGCCTTCCCGGGGAGCTGTTTTTT
TRBD1	TRBV6-1	TRBJ2-3	once	CASIRGQGTDTQYF	TGTGCCAGCATCAGGGGGCAAGGCACAGATACGCAGTATTTT
NA	TRBV21-1	TRBJ2-3	NA	CASSKATTDTQYF	TGTGCCAGCAGCAAAGCCACAACAGATACGCAGTATTTT
NA	TRBV6-1	TRBJ1-1	NA	CASRQRGGLPGAFF	TGTGCCAGCAGACAAAGGGGGGGACTCCCCGGGGCTTTCTTT
TRBD2	TRBV7-9	TRBJ2-3	NA	CASSSTWTSGSTDTQYF	TGTGCCAGCAGCTCGACCTGGACTAGCGGGAGCACAGATACGCAGTATTTT
TRBD2	TRBV7-2	TRBJ2-7	NA	CASSMAGTSGNYEQYF	TGTGCCAGCAGCATGGCCGGGACTAGCGGAAACTACGAGCAGTACTTC
TRBD1	TRBV7-8	TRBJ2-4	NA	CASSTNDRVAYF	TGTGCCAGCAGCACCAACGACAGGGTGGCGTACTTC
NA	TRBV19	TRBJ2-5	NA	CASSNSRGGHQETQYF	TGTGCCAGTAGTAATTCTAGGGGAGGCCACCAAGAGACCCAGTACTTC
NA	TRBV27	TRBJ1-1	NA	CASRKEGAENTEAFF	TGTGCCAGCAGAAAGGAAGGGGCCGAGAACACTGAAGCTTTCTTT
TRBD1	TRBV27	TRBJ2-1	NA	CASTPTGGYNEQFF	TGTGCCAGCACCCCGACAGGGGGCTACAATGAGCAGTTCTTC
NA	TRBV29-1	TRBJ2-7	NA	CSAQDRTRDIYEQYF	TGCAGCGCTCAGGACCGCACTAGGGATATATACGAGCAGTACTTC
NA	TRBV10-2	TRBJ2-1	NA	CASTSPLGGNEQFF	TGCGCCAGCACTTCTCCCCTAGGTGGCAATGAGCAGTTCTTC
TRBD2	TRBV6-5	TRBJ2-2	NA	CASRNGLVLTGELFF	TGTGCCAGCAGAAACGGACTAGTGCTAACCGGGGAGCTGTTTTTT
NA	TRBV27	TRBJ1-2	NA	CASSTRQSARNYGYTF	TGTGCCAGCAGTACCCGACAGTCCGCGCGGAACTATGGCTACACCTTC
TRBD2	TRBV19	TRBJ2-7	NA	CASSRTSGSYYEQYF	TGTGCCAGTAGCCGGACTAGCGGGAGTTACTACGAGCAGTACTTC
NA	TRBV2	TRBJ2-7	NA	CASSEGTGHEQYF	TGTGCCAGCAGTGAAGGAACAGGGCACGAGCAGTACTTC
TRBD2	TRBV18	TRBJ2-2	NA	CASSPLAGADTGELFF	TGTGCCAGCTCACCACTTGCGGGAGCCGACACCGGGGAGCTGTTTTTT
NA	TRBV6-1	TRBJ2-7	NA	CASSEVEGSYEQYF	TGTGCCAGCAGTGAGGTGGAGGGATCCTACGAGCAGTACTTC
TRBD2	TRBV11-3	TRBJ2-1	NA	CASSRTSFSYNEQFF	TGTGCCAGCAGCCGGACTAGCTTCTCCTACAATGAGCAGTTCTTC
NA	TRBV5-1	TRBJ1-5	NA	CASSLDGSTTQPQHF	TGCGCCAGCAGCTTGGATGGGTCCACTACCCAGCCCCAGCATTTT
NA	TRBV19	TRBJ2-5	few	CASSMWGDQETQYF	TGTGCCAGTAGTATGTGGGGGGACCAAGAGACCCAGTACTTC
NA	TRBV7-9	TRBJ2-5	NA	CASSSGQSLETQYF	TGTGCCAGCAGCTCCGGACAGTCATTGGAGACCCAGTACTTC
NA	TRBV18	TRBJ2-1	NA	CASSPLIEQDNEQFF	TGTGCCAGCTCACCTCTGATTGAGCAGGACAATGAGCAGTTCTTC
TRBD2	TRBV7-9	TRBJ2-3	NA	CASSLVLAGETDTQYF	TGTGCCAGCAGCTTAGTACTAGCGGGAGAGACAGATACGCAGTATTTT
NA	TRBV18	TRBJ2-7	NA	CASSPVLSGEQYF	TGTGCCAGCTCACCTGTTTTGTCGGGAGAGCAGTACTTC
NA	TRBV2	TRBJ2-7	NA	CASSEKAKQYF	TGTGCCAGCAGTGAAAAAGCAAAGCAGTACTTC
TRBD2	TRBV10-3	TRBJ2-7	few	CAISDLAGRLAGAPSLSYEQYF	TGTGCCATCAGTGATCTAGCGGGGAGACTAGCGGGAGCCCCCAGCCTCTCCTACGAGCAGTACTTC
TRBD2	TRBV30	TRBJ2-1	NA	CAWSSGGTSGNEQFF	TGTGCCTGGAGTTCAGGCGGGACTAGCGGGAATGAGCAGTTCTTC
TRBD1	TRBV9	TRBJ1-2	NA	CASSATGATLYGYTF	TGTGCCAGCAGCGCCACAGGGGCGACGCTATATGGCTACACCTTC
NA	TRBV5-4	TRBJ1-2	NA	CASSPGGRNGYTF	TGTGCCAGCAGCCCCGGGGGGAGGAATGGCTACACCTTC
TRBD2	TRBV6-1	TRBJ2-7	few	CAIRLAGGYEQYF	TGTGCCATAAGACTAGCGGGAGGGTACGAGCAGTACTTC
TRBD2	TRBV6-4	TRBJ2-1	NA	CASSDSRTSGPNEQFF	TGTGCCAGCAGTGACTCGAGGACTAGCGGGCCCAATGAGCAGTTCTTC
NA	TRBV10-1	TRBJ1-3	NA	CASSHPGLRGNTIYF	TGCGCCAGCAGCCACCCAGGGTTGAGGGGAAACACCATATATTTT
NA	TRBV6-5	TRBJ1-1	NA	CASSYVQENTEAFF	TGTGCCAGCAGTTACGTGCAGGAGAACACTGAAGCTTTCTTT
TRBD2	TRBV6-1	TRBJ2-3	NA	CASSGISGRAGGTDTQYF	TGTGCCAGCAGTGGGATTAGCGGGAGGGCCGGGGGCACAGATACGCAGTATTTT
TRBD1	TRBV4-1	TRBJ1-4	NA	CASSQILGQGVAREKLFF	TGCGCCAGCAGCCAGATTTTGGGACAGGGAGTCGCGCGCGAAAAACTGTTTTTT
NA	TRBV27	TRBJ2-3	NA	CASSEGLSTDTQYF	TGTGCCAGCAGTGAAGGACTGAGCACAGATACGCAGTATTTT